A single sample gave rise to the 10 T cell receptor beta chains below, sequenced in a study of blood T cells in healthy people across ages. With a J-beta primer mix and a sample-barcoded 5' primer, a second PCR ran about 6 to 11 cycles. In TCRdb, the 5' RACE reads were re-called with MiXCR into one record per CDR3 protein. The sample holds some 1.7 million distinct CDR3 sequences, approximately 30% seen once. The specimen was blood. The receptors derive from a woman in her twenties or thirties in good health.

This chain links TRBV12-3 or TRBV12-4 with TRBJ1-2, with unresolved D. There are 12 residues in the CDR3. Trimming took 7 bases from V and 4 from J, leaving 10 bases between them. CDR3 amino acids: CASTLAPYGYTF. CDR3 in DNA: TGTGCCAGCACCCTGGCCCCCTATGGCTACACCTTC.

This clonotype has a count of ten or more. This chain connects TRBV6-4 to TRBJ2-6; the D is unclear. The CDR3 contains 15 residues. V lost 11 bases and J 0 bases, leaving 14 bases between the germline ends. Germline V gene data show CDR1 as MRHNA and CDR2 as SNTAGT. CDR3 DNA: TGTGCCGAAGCTTGGGCCAGCTCTGGGGCCAACGTCCTGACTTTC. Translating it yields CAEAWASSGANVLTF.

The chain carries TRBV5-1 and TRBJ2-1, with 11 bases that match TRBD2. The CDR3 covers 16 residues. The V segment lost 4 bases and the J segment 10 bases; nucleotides outside the gene matches: 13. The germline gives CDR1 SGHRS, CDR2 YFSETQ. CDR3 region: CASSPEGSGGAREQFF. The CDR3 nucleotides read TGCGCCAGCAGCCCGGAAGGTAGCGGGGGGGCCCGGGAGCAGTTCTTC.

This clonotype appeared a few times. The chain combines TRBV6-5 with TRBJ1-6; D remains ambiguous. Per germline, CDR1 MNHEY and CDR2 SVGAGI. This CDR3 spans 16 amino acids. Trimming removed 7 bases from V and 1 base from J, with 14 bases in between. The CDR3 DNA follows: TGTGCCAGCACTTTCTCGACGTCTTCCTATAATTCACCCCTCCACTTT. It specifies CASTFSTSSYNSPLHF.

The table lists this clonotype with a few counts. This rearrangement joins TRBV3-1 to TRBJ2-7; D is possibly TRBD2 (6 bases). The germline gives CDR1 LGHDT, CDR2 YNNKEL (reference sequence). This CDR3 spans 17 amino acids. The V and J ends lost 0 bases and 3 bases respectively, with 18 bases between them. The CDR3 is CASSQDGGLTTYYEQYF. The CDR3 coding sequence is TGTGCCAGCAGCCAAGATGGGGGACTGACGACCTACTACGAGCAGTACTTC.

There are a few counts of this clonotype. The rearrangement uses TRBV7-9 and TRBJ2-1; 9 positions match TRBD1. V lost 8 bases to trimming and J lost 6 bases; unmatched junction nucleotides: 11. The CDR3 loop spans 15 amino acids. Germline V gives CDR1 SEHNR, CDR2 FQNEAQ (reference sequence). The CDR3 loop reads CASLSGTGLSNEQFF. The CDR3 coding sequence is TGTGCCAGCCTTTCCGGGACAGGGCTAAGCAATGAGCAGTTCTTC.

V and J are TRBV12-3 or TRBV12-4 and TRBJ1-5, with TRBD1 matching over 9 bases. Losses at the gene ends were 6 bases for V and 6 bases for J; bases not matched to a gene: 9. This CDR3 spans 15 amino acids. The CDR3, as DNA: TGTGCCAGCAGCCCGGGACAGGGCAAAGGTCAGCCCCAGCATTTT. Amino acids: CASSPGQGKGQPQHF.

The table lists this clonotype with a few counts. The genes are TRBV3-1 and TRBJ2-1; no clear D. Per the germline V gene, CDR1 is LGHDT and CDR2 is YNNKEL (reference sequence). The V gene lost 4 bases and the J gene lost 7 bases, with 23 bases spanning the gap. This CDR3 comprises 17 residues. The CDR3 spells CASSRALTSGGGNEQFF. For the CDR3, the DNA is TGTGCCAGCAGCCGAGCCTTGACCTCAGGCGGCGGAAATGAGCAGTTCTTC.

The V call is TRBV7-3, the J call TRBJ1-1; 7 bases fit TRBD1. This CDR3 contains 14 residues. Germline CDR1 SGHTA, CDR2 FQGTGA. V lost 1 base and J lost 3; bases outside the gene matches: 2. Here the CDR3 DNA reads TGTGCCAGCAGCTTAATGGGGACAGACACTGAAGCTTTCTTT. It translates to CASSLMGTDTEAFF.

This clonotype showed up many times. The rearrangement joins TRBV18 to TRBJ2-7, with TRBD1 as a possible D gene (6 bases). Per germline, CDR1 KGHSH and CDR2 LQKENI. CDR3 size: 13 residues. Trimming removed 4 bases from V and 7 bases from J, with 14 bases in between. For the CDR3, the DNA is TGTGCCAGCTCACTTTTAGGACAGAAAGAGCAGTACTTC. Translation: CASSLLGQKEQYF. The whole variable domain, remainder taken from reference TRBV18 and TRBJ2-7, is NAGVMQNPRHLVRRRGQEARLRCSPMKGHSHVYWYRQLPEEGLKFMVYLQKENIIDESGMPKERFSAEFPKEGPSILRIQQVVRGDSAAYFCASSLLGQKEQYFGPGTRLTVT.